The sequence of this T cell receptor (beta chain) was determined in a study of regulatory T cells in long-lasting Graves disease. Broader study findings: A greater number of public clonotypes (about 3,000) was shared by persistent patients than by new patients (just over 950). Among samples with persistent disease, TRBV28, TRBJ1-2 and TRBJ2-5 were favored.

Arm-PCR with iRepertoire HTBI primers amplified the CDR3 regions for these TCR beta libraries. TCRdb analysed the multiplex PCR reads with MiXCR anew, one entry per CDR3 protein. The data show roughly 350,000 distinct CDR3 sequences, about a sixth seen once. Trimming cost V 1 base and J 3 bases, with 9 bases left between them. From germline, CDR1 is KGHSY and CDR2 FQNENV. CDR3 length equals 15 residues. As to time point: newly diagnosed GD, antithyroid drugs for less than 3 months. PBMCs provided the RNA from which the TCR library was made. EDTA tubes collected roughly 9 milliliters of peripheral blood. This clonotype was recorded many times. The target antigen is unknown. These data were also reused for a study on T cells in Graves' hyperthyroidism and ophthalmopathy. That study reports: In the blood, most expanded thyroid clonotypes above 0.001 appeared as well.

This TCR was sampled from a woman aged 18 to 35 with Graves disease. The sample in question was peripheral blood mononuclear cells (PBMCs), obtained at new diagnosis, from a patient treated with antithyroid drugs. The chain uses TRBV16 and TRBJ2-2; D unresolved. CDR3 sequence reads: CASSQFSPDTGELFF. For the CDR3, the DNA is TGTGCCAGCAGCCAATTTAGTCCGGACACCGGGGAGCTGTTTTTT.